The clone carrying this TCR beta chain was detected only a few times. Its antigen is currently unknown. Using immunoSEQ multiplex PCR, the repertoire was profiled, and TCRdb retains in-frame clones only, with some absent. The data contain approximately 49,000 clones, around 80% of them singletons. The ends were cut back, 4 bases at V and 6 bases at J, with 11 bases in the middle. CDR3 size: 13 residues. The germline CDR1 and CDR2 sequences are SGHRS and YFSETQ. The source of the sample is a study of OX40 agonist ivuxolimab in advanced cancers. For the study at large: Patients got intravenous ivuxolimab at 0.01 to 10 mg/kg every 2 weeks. Study-wide findings and caveats: CD8+ T cells averaged more expanded clones than CD4+.

This receptor was obtained from an adult with an advanced solid tumor such as melanoma, head and neck, liver or kidney cancer. This chain links TRBV5-1 with TRBJ2-4; D uncertain. Sequencing used CD4+ or CD8+ T cells sorted from blood, obtained in a trial of the OX40 agonist ivuxolimab. The CDR3 DNA reads as TGCGCCAGCAGCCCAAGCAAGGGAAACATTCAGTACTTC. Its protein product is CASSPSKGNIQYF.